The 30 T cell receptor beta chains below all came from one sample that was sequenced in a study of regulatory T cells in long-lasting Graves disease. According to the study, TCR beta libraries were built with iRepertoire HTBI primers and CDR3-region Arm-PCR. TCRdb processed the multiplex PCR reads anew with MiXCR; each CDR3 protein has one entry. Of about 470,000 distinct CDR3 sequences listed, about 15% are singletons. Specified time point: newly diagnosed GD, antithyroid drugs for less than 3 months. From PBMCs, RNA was extracted and then used to make the TCR library. These data were likewise used in another study, on T cells in Graves' hyperthyroidism and ophthalmopathy.

This sample comprised peripheral blood mononuclear cells (PBMCs), obtained at new diagnosis, from a patient treated with antithyroid drugs. The receptors were gathered from a woman aged 25-40 years with Graves disease.

This CDR3 is CASSKTGMSSGANVLTF. In DNA form, the CDR3 reads TGTGCCAGCAGCAAGACAGGGATGAGCTCTGGGGCCAACGTCCTGACTTTC. This chain joins TRBV7-3 and TRBJ2-6; 7 nucleotides line up with TRBD1. V dropped 5 bases and J dropped 0; count of bases not matched to a gene: 7. The CDR3 runs to 17 residues. Germline values: CDR1 SGHTA, CDR2 FQGTGA.

This clonotype was seen many times. The CDR3 sequence: CASSPDRPYEQYF. In DNA, the CDR3 is TGTGCCAGCAGTCCGGACAGACCTTACGAGCAGTACTTC. The V and J genes are TRBV6-1 and TRBJ2-7; TRBD1 is a possible D gene (6 bases). The V end lost 5 bases, the J end lost 4 bases, and 12 bases lay between the germline ends. Germline V gene data show CDR1 as MNHNS and CDR2 as SASEGT. The CDR3 covers 13 residues.

There are a few counts of this clonotype. Written as DNA, the CDR3 is TGCGCCAGCAGTAACTCACCACATCAGCCCCAGCATTTT. Protein: CASSNSPHQPQHF. This rearrangement joins TRBV10-2 to TRBJ1-5; D not certain. In germline, CDR1 is WSHSY, CDR2 SAAADI. V lost 5 bases and J 5 bases, leaving 10 bases between the germline ends. CDR3 length: 13 amino acids.

This clonotype was counted at least ten times. The CDR3 protein is CASSLYSQGGYGYTF. For the CDR3, the DNA is TGTGCCAGCTCACTCTATTCCCAGGGAGGCTATGGCTACACCTTC. J is TRBJ1-2 and V is TRBV18, with D possibly TRBD1 on 5 matching bases. Trimming removed 4 bases at V and 4 bases at J, with 16 bases between. This CDR3 contains 15 residues. CDR1 KGHSH and CDR2 LQKENI come from the germline V gene.

This clonotype occurred many times. The DNA for the CDR3 is TGTGCCTGGAGTGTAATAGGGGGCTCGCGCTACGAGCAGTACTTC. It encodes CAWSVIGGSRYEQYF. V gene TRBV30 combines with J gene TRBJ2-7; 7 nucleotides match TRBD1. V was clipped by 0 bases and J by 3 bases; unmatched bases: 8. Germline V gene sequence: CDR1 GTSNPN, CDR2 SVGIG (reference sequence). This CDR3 region has 15 residues.

On this clonotype: At one boundary the junction diverges from the germline segment, which might be a read error. The chain carries TRBV2 and TRBJ2-3, with TRBD1 identical over 7 bases. Germline V gene lookup returns CDR1 SNHLY and CDR2 FYNNEI. The CDR3 sequence is 15 residues long. Here the CDR3 DNA reads TGTGCCACCAGTGACCAGACAGGGATCACAGATACGCAGTATTTT. Translated, it gives CATSDQTGITDTQYF.

The sample holds a few counts of this clonotype. The V gene is TRBV7-3, the J gene TRBJ2-2; weak D call: TRBD1 (6 bases). V gave up 5 bases and J gave up 1 base, with 11 bases separating them. CDR1 and CDR2 from the germline V gene are SGHTA and FQGTGA. The CDR3 spans 15 residues. The CDR3: CASSPTGMNTGELFF. The DNA of the CDR3 is TGTGCCAGCAGCCCCACAGGGATGAACACCGGGGAGCTGTTTTTT.

This clonotype came up many times. The genes are TRBV28 and TRBJ2-5; 8 positions match TRBD2. CDR1 MDHEN and CDR2 SYDVKM come from the germline V gene. The V segment lost 8 bases and the J segment 7 bases; nucleotides outside the gene matches: 6. The CDR3 is 12 amino acids. The CDR3 sequence is CASVAGGGTQYF. CDR3 DNA: TGTGCCAGCGTCGCGGGAGGAGGGACCCAGTACTTC.

The sample holds one count of this clonotype. This chain connects TRBV3-1 to TRBJ1-5, with D possibly being TRBD1 (5 bases). V was cut by 0 bases and J by 4 bases, with 10 bases left in between. CDR1 is LGHDT and CDR2 is YNNKEL in the germline V gene (reference sequence). The length of the CDR3 is 15 residues. In nucleotides, the CDR3 is TGTGCCAGCAGCCAAGATGCTGGGGCAAATCAGCCCCAGCATTTT. This gives the protein CASSQDAGANQPQHF. Drawing the rest from reference TRBV3-1 and TRBJ1-5, the complete variable domain is DTAVSQTPKYLVTQMGNDKSIKCEQNLGHDTMYWYKQDSKKFLKIMFSYNNKELIINETVPNRFSPKSPDKAHLNLHINSLELGDSAVYFCASSQDAGANQPQHFGDGTRLSIL.

This clonotype appeared a few times. The CDR3 is CATSDPSGVPSGDNEQFF. CDR3 DNA sequence: TGTGCCACCAGTGATCCTTCGGGTGTACCTAGCGGGGACAATGAGCAGTTCTTC. The chain joins TRBV24-1 to TRBJ2-1; 9 bases align to TRBD2. This CDR3 is built from 18 residues. Germline V CDR1 and CDR2: KGHDR, SFDVKD. V was clipped by 3 bases and J by 5 bases; unmatched bases: 13.

The sample holds many counts of this clonotype. V and J are TRBV5-8 and TRBJ1-6; D unresolved. The germline gives CDR1 SGHTS, CDR2 YDEGEE. The CDR3 has 16 amino acids. The V and J ends lost 6 bases and 1 base respectively, with 14 bases between them. CDR3 region: CASTLGRRSYNSPLHF. CDR3 in DNA: TGTGCCAGCACCCTGGGCAGGAGATCCTATAATTCACCCCTCCACTTT.

This clonotype was found a few times. V and J are TRBV19 and TRBJ2-6, with a possible D match to TRBD2 (5 bases). V was clipped by 7 bases and J by 6 bases, with 10 bases between them. The CDR3 length is 13 residues. Germline V gives CDR1 LNHDA, CDR2 SQIVND (reference sequence). This CDR3 reads CASKEGLANVLTF. The CDR3 region has the DNA TGTGCCAGTAAAGAGGGATTGGCCAACGTCCTGACTTTC.

V and J are TRBV6-5 and TRBJ2-5; tentatively, D is TRBD1 (6 bases). Germline CDR1 is MNHEY and CDR2 is SVGAGI. Trimming left V 2 bases short and J 4 bases short, with 14 bases between. There are 15 residues in the CDR3. CDR3 nucleotide sequence: TGTGCCAGCAGTTACCCCCCCGGACAGCGAGAGACCCAGTACTTC. It encodes CASSYPPGQRETQYF.

This clonotype was observed at least ten times. V and J are TRBV29-1 and TRBJ2-1; 8 bases are shared with TRBD1. CDR3 size: 14 residues. CDR1 and CDR2 (germline): SQVTM, ANQGSEA. With 1 base clipped from V and 7 bases from J, the junction kept 6 bases outside the gene matches. The chain's CDR3 is CSVEGTGIVNEQFF. The CDR3 bases are TGCAGCGTTGAAGGGACAGGGATAGTTAATGAGCAGTTCTTC.

J is TRBJ1-4 and V is TRBV7-9, with 9 positions matching TRBD1. Germline V CDR1 and CDR2: SEHNR, FQNEAQ (reference sequence). V dropped 5 bases and J dropped 0; count of bases not matched to a gene: 7. This CDR3 contains 17 residues. CDR3 residues: CASSPRTGDTTNEKLFF. The CDR3 nucleotides read TGTGCCAGCAGCCCAAGGACAGGGGACACAACTAATGAAAAACTGTTTTTT.

This clonotype came up many times. This chain links TRBV20-1 with TRBJ2-1; 8 nucleotides line up with TRBD2. CDR1 DFQATT and CDR2 SNEGSKA come from the germline V gene (reference sequence). Trimming at V came to 3 bases and at J to 8 bases, leaving 12 bases not matched to a gene. The CDR3 length is 15 residues. CDR3 sequence: CSASVGASGWHEQFF. DNA of the CDR3: TGCAGTGCTAGCGTGGGGGCTAGCGGGTGGCATGAGCAGTTCTTC.

This clonotype has only a few counts. CDR3 region: CASSDDMWVPGVYGYTF. The CDR3 DNA sequence: TGTGCCAGCAGTGATGATATGTGGGTTCCGGGAGTCTATGGCTACACCTTC. V and J are TRBV2 and TRBJ1-2; D unresolved. Germline V gene lookup returns CDR1 SNHLY and CDR2 FYNNEI. The CDR3 consists of 17 residues. The V end was cut by 3 bases, the J end by 4 bases, with 21 bases between.

This clonotype showed up just a few times. This chain joins TRBV19 and TRBJ2-2; TRBD2 aligns across 9 bases. Germline V gene lookup returns CDR1 LNHDA and CDR2 SQIVND (reference sequence). The junction had 2 bases not matched to a gene; V was cut back by 3 bases and J by 0 bases. This CDR3 has 16 amino acids. The DNA for the CDR3 is TGTGCCAGTAGTATGAGCGGGAGGCCGAACACCGGGGAGCTGTTTTTT. It is translated as CASSMSGRPNTGELFF. The full variable domain, its missing parts supplied by reference TRBV19 and TRBJ2-2, is DGGITQSPKYLFRKEGQNVTLSCEQNLNHDAMYWYRQDPGQGLRLIYYSQIVNDFQKGDIAEGYSVSREKKESFPLTVTSAQKNPTAFYLCASSMSGRPNTGELFFGEGSRLTVL.

This clonotype was observed a few times. This chain uses TRBV10-3 with TRBJ2-2, with TRBD2 identical over 13 bases. The germline V gene has CDR1 ENHRY and CDR2 SYGVKD. The CDR3 is 14 amino acids. The V and J ends lost 10 bases and 8 bases, in that order; junction bases with no gene match: 7. The CDR3 DNA sequence: TGTGCCACTGGACTAGCGGGAGATAAGGGGGAGCTGTTTTTT. The encoded protein is CATGLAGDKGELFF.

The CDR3 DNA sequence: TGTGCCAGCAGTGAAGCCGGGAATAATGAAAAACTGTTTTTT. Protein sequence: CASSEAGNNEKLFF. The chain has TRBV6-2 or TRBV6-3 and TRBJ1-4; no clear D gene. Germline V gene lookup returns CDR1 MNHEY and CDR2 SVGEGT. This CDR3 has 14 residues. V lost 5 bases, J lost 4 bases, and 11 bases lay in between.

This clonotype was found many times. The V and J genes are TRBV20-1 and TRBJ2-7; no firm D call. The CDR3 is 13 residues long. Trimming removed 4 bases at V and 6 bases at J, with 16 bases between. The germline V gene encodes CDR1 DFQATT and CDR2 SNEGSKA (reference sequence). The CDR3 DNA sequence: TGCAGTGCTAATCGGGCCGTCGGTGGCGAGCAGTACTTC. Translating gives CSANRAVGGEQYF.

With respect to this clonotype: A single base separates this from a much larger clone, so it may be a read error. The V and J genes are TRBV20-1 and TRBJ2-1; 15 nucleotides line up with TRBD2. The germline CDR1 and CDR2 sequences are DFQATT and SNEGSKA (reference sequence). The CDR3 is 17 residues long. V trimming: 7 bases; J trimming: 13 bases; junction bases outside the gene matches: 20. The CDR3 spells CSGKPGLAGGPQETQFF. CDR3 sequence (DNA): TGCAGTGGCAAACCGGGACTAGCGGGAGGTCCCCAAGAGACCCAGTTCTTC.

At least ten counts were recorded for this clonotype. The chain links TRBV28 to TRBJ2-7, with TRBD2 as a possible D gene (6 bases). This CDR3 has 17 amino acids. Trimming took 2 bases from V and 5 from J, leaving 22 bases between them. In germline, CDR1 is MDHEN, CDR2 SYDVKM. The CDR3 protein is CASSLTSGSGGRNEQYF. CDR3 nucleotides: TGTGCCAGCAGTTTAACGAGTGGGAGCGGAGGGCGGAACGAGCAGTACTTC.

The sample holds a few counts of this clonotype. The CDR3 is CASSSRGAPGQGGLANEKLFF. CDR3 nucleotide sequence: TGTGCCAGCAGCTCGAGGGGCGCCCCCGGACAGGGAGGGTTGGCAAATGAAAAACTGTTTTTT. The chain employs TRBV9 and TRBJ1-4, with 8 positions matching TRBD1. Germline V lookup: CDR1 SGDLS, CDR2 YYNGEE. The trim removed 4 bases at V and 5 bases at J, leaving 25 bases unmatched. CDR3 size: 21 residues.

The rearrangement joins TRBV7-2 to TRBJ2-5; D is uncertain. V was clipped by 7 bases and J by 5 bases, with 14 bases between them. Germline V gene data show CDR1 as SGHTA and CDR2 as FQGNSA. The CDR3 is made up of 13 amino acids. Here the CDR3 reads CASIKLLGETQYF. The CDR3 DNA follows: TGTGCCAGCATCAAACTCCTCGGGGAGACCCAGTACTTC.

The J gene is TRBJ1-5, the V gene TRBV18, with TRBD1 as a possible D gene (5 bases). V was clipped by 3 bases and J by 4 bases, with 16 bases between them. There are 16 residues in the CDR3. Germline V gives CDR1 KGHSH, CDR2 LQKENI. The CDR3 region has the DNA TGTGCCAGCTCACCCCTGGGGGGACTCGGGAATCAGCCCCAGCATTTT. This encodes CASSPLGGLGNQPQHF.

The chain links TRBV30 to TRBJ2-3; 7 nucleotides align to TRBD2. CDR1 GTSNPN and CDR2 SVGIG come from the germline V gene (reference sequence). The CDR3 has 13 residues. V shed 6 bases and J 5 bases; nucleotides not matched to a gene: 8. The CDR3 DNA reads TGTGCCTGCACTAGACCGGGGGGAGATACGCAGTATTTT. This sequence encodes CACTRPGGDTQYF. Filled out from reference TRBV30 and TRBJ2-3, the complete variable domain reads SQTIHQWPATLVQPVGSPLSLECTVEGTSNPNLYWYRQAAGRGLQLLFYSVGIGQISSEVPQNLSASRPQDRQFILSSKKLLLSDSGFYLCACTRPGGDTQYFGPGTRLTVL.

This clonotype was seen many times. The V gene is TRBV29-1, the J gene TRBJ2-7; 8 nucleotides line up with TRBD2. The CDR3 contains 10 residues. The germline CDR1 and CDR2 sequences are SQVTM and ANQGSEA. V trimming: 7 bases; J trimming: 8 bases; junction bases outside the gene matches: 4. The CDR3 loop reads CSATSGKQYF. CDR3 coding DNA: TGCAGCGCTACTAGCGGAAAGCAGTACTTC.

This CDR3 is CASSQDRDGSNTNYGYTF. CDR3 DNA sequence: TGCGCCAGCAGCCAAGACAGGGACGGGAGTAATACTAACTATGGCTACACCTTC. V and J are TRBV4-1 and TRBJ1-2, with D perhaps TRBD1 (5 bases). V was cut by 0 bases and J by 0 bases, with 17 bases left in between. Germline values: CDR1 MGHRA, CDR2 YSYEKL. This CDR3 spans 18 amino acids.

Only a few counts were recorded for this clonotype. V is TRBV19 and J is TRBJ2-2, with D hard to call. The V and J ends lost 4 bases and 6 bases respectively, with 6 bases between them. CDR1 and CDR2 (germline): LNHDA, SQIVND (reference sequence). The CDR3 spans 12 residues. CDR3 coding DNA: TGTGCCAGTAGTACGCAAGCCGGGGAGCTGTTTTTT. Residues: CASSTQAGELFF.